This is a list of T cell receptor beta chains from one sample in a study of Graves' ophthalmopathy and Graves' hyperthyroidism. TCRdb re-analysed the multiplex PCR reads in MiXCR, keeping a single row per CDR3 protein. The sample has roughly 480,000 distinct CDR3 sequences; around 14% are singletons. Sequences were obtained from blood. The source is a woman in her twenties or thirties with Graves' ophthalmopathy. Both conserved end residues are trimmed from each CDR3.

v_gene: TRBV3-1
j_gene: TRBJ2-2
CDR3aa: ASSQDRGVNTGELF

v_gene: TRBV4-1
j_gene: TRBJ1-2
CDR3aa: ASSQERGRIYGYT

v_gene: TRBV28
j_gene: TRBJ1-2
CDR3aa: ASSSEHGFYGYT

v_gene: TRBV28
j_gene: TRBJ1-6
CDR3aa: ASSLAGTVNSPLH

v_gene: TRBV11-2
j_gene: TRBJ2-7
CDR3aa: ASSLRMGADEQY

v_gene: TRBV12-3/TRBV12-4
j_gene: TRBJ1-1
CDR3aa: ASTPGQNTEAF

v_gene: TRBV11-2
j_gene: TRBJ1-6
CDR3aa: ASTLDGRSPLH

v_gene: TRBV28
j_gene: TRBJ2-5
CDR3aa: ASSPPNQRGQETQY

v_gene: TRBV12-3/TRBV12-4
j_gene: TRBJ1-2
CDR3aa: ASSPSRYFLYGYT

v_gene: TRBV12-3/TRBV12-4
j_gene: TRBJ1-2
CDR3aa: ASRGPGYT

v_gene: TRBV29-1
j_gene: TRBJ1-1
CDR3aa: SVVGQGTEAF

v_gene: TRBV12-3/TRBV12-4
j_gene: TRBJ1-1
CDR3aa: ASRNRGDTEAF

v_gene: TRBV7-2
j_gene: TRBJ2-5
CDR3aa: ASSWTSGEETQY

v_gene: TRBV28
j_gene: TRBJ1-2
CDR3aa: ASSPRTGIMNYGYT

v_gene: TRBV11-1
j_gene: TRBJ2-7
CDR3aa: ASSTDTYEQY

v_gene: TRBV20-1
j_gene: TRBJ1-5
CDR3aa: SATSYSNQPQH

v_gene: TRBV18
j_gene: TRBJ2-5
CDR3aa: ASSPGQVQETQY

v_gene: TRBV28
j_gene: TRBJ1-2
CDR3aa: ASSPRTAYGYT

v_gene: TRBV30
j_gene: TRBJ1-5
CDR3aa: AWSGGQNQPQH

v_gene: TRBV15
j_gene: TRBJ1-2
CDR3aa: ATSRYGESYT

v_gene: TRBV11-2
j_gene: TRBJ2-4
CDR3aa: ASSAVGLAGALVAKNIQY

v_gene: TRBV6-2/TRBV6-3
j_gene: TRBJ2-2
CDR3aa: ASGSGTLQTGELF

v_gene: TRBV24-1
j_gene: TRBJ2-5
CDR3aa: ATSDFPSNQETQY

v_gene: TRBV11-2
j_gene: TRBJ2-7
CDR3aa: ASSLETVGTQGGQY

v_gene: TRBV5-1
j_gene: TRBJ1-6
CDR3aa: ASSLVGTGGYNSPLH

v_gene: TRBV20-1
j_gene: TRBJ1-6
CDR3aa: SASRDSNSPLH

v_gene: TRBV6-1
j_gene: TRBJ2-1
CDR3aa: ASSEVDYDRVEQF

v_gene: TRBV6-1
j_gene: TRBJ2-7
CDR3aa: ASSAVGPWDQY